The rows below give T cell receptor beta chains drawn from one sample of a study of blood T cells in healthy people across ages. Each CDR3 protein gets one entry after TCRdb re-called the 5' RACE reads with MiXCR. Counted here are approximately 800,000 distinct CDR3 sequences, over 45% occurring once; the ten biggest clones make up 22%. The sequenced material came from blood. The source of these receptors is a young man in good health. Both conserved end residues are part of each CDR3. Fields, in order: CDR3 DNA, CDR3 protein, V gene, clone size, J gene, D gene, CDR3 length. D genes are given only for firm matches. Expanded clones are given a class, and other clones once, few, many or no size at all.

DNA: TGCAGTGCTAGAAATAGGGACTTTAACAATGAGCAGTTCTTC
CDR3: CSARNRDFNNEQFF
V: TRBV20-1
size: -
J: TRBJ2-1
D: -
length: 14

DNA: TGTGCCAGCAGCACTAGTCCGAACACTGAAGCTTTCTTT
CDR3: CASSTSPNTEAFF
V: TRBV12-3/TRBV12-4
size: -
J: TRBJ1-1
D: -
length: 13

DNA: TGTGCCAGCAGCAAAGGGCGCCCGGCTAACTATGGCTACACCTTC
CDR3: CASSKGRPANYGYTF
V: TRBV21-1
size: -
J: TRBJ1-2
D: -
length: 15

DNA: TGCAGCGTTGTAGGGCAGGACAGGGCGACAGAAGCTTTCTTT
CDR3: CSVVGQDRATEAFF
V: TRBV29-1
size: few
J: TRBJ1-1
D: TRBD1
length: 14

DNA: TGCAGTGCTGGGGACAGCCTAGAGAATGAAAAACTGTTTTTT
CDR3: CSAGDSLENEKLFF
V: TRBV20-1
size: -
J: TRBJ1-4
D: TRBD1
length: 14

DNA: TGCGCCAGCAGGCCCGGGAACGGCGGCAGGAAACTCCAAGAGACCCAGTACTTC
CDR3: CASRPGNGGRKLQETQYF
V: TRBV5-1
size: -
J: TRBJ2-5
D: -
length: 18

DNA: TGTGCCAGCAGCCACACCCGGACAGGGGGCTCGGGTGAGCAGTTCTTC
CDR3: CASSHTRTGGSGEQFF
V: TRBV3-1
size: once
J: TRBJ2-1
D: TRBD1
length: 16

DNA: TGTGCCAGCAGTTTGCCCAGAGCTAGCACAGATACGCAGTATTTT
CDR3: CASSLPRASTDTQYF
V: TRBV12-3/TRBV12-4
size: few
J: TRBJ2-3
D: -
length: 15

DNA: TGCAGTCCGACAGGTCTGATGCAGTACTTC
CDR3: CSPTGLMQYF
V: TRBV20-1
size: -
J: TRBJ2-5
D: -
length: 10

DNA: TGCAGTGCCATAGGGACTAAAGGTAGCACAGATACGCAGTATTTT
CDR3: CSAIGTKGSTDTQYF
V: TRBV20-1
size: few
J: TRBJ2-3
D: TRBD2
length: 15

DNA: TGCGCCAGCAGCCAAGATCCCGTGGGGGCCTACGAGCAGTACTTC
CDR3: CASSQDPVGAYEQYF
V: TRBV4-3
size: -
J: TRBJ2-7
D: -
length: 15

DNA: TGTGCCAGCAGTTGGGGCGAGTATGGCTACACCTTC
CDR3: CASSWGEYGYTF
V: TRBV12-3/TRBV12-4
size: few
J: TRBJ1-2
D: -
length: 12

DNA: TGCGCCAGCAGCCAAGATGATGGCGGGAGGGAAGAGACCCAGTACTTC
CDR3: CASSQDDGGREETQYF
V: TRBV4-1
size: -
J: TRBJ2-5
D: TRBD2
length: 16

DNA: TGTGCCAGCAGCCCCCATGTAGCGGGAGGTTCCGGGGAGCTGTTTTTT
CDR3: CASSPHVAGGSGELFF
V: TRBV11-2
size: few
J: TRBJ2-2
D: TRBD2
length: 16

DNA: TGCAGTGCTTTCTCAGGGGGCGCGGAGGACGAGCAGTACTTC
CDR3: CSAFSGGAEDEQYF
V: TRBV20-1
size: few
J: TRBJ2-7
D: TRBD1
length: 14

DNA: TGTGCCAGCAGCTCCGGTCGGAGACAGGGGGCTACGGGAGAGACCCAGTACTTC
CDR3: CASSSGRRQGATGETQYF
V: TRBV7-9
size: -
J: TRBJ2-5
D: TRBD1
length: 18

DNA: TGTGCCAGCAGTTTTAGGGGGACTGGAGCTTTCTTT
CDR3: CASSFRGTGAFF
V: TRBV28
size: -
J: TRBJ1-1
D: -
length: 12

DNA: TGTGCCAGCAGCCCTTCAGCGGGGGTGGCCTACGAGCAGTACTTC
CDR3: CASSPSAGVAYEQYF
V: TRBV7-2
size: many
J: TRBJ2-7
D: TRBD2
length: 15

DNA: TGTGCCAATCCGACCCCTGGGAGGGAGACCCAGTACTTC
CDR3: CANPTPGRETQYF
V: TRBV12-3/TRBV12-4
size: few
J: TRBJ2-5
D: -
length: 13

DNA: TGTGCCGGCAGCCCGACAGTGAATCAGCCCCAGCATTTT
CDR3: CAGSPTVNQPQHF
V: TRBV7-2
size: -
J: TRBJ1-5
D: -
length: 13

DNA: TGTGCCAGCACGTCCGGACTAGCGGGGCAAGAGACCCAGTTCTTC
CDR3: CASTSGLAGQETQFF
V: TRBV6-1
size: -
J: TRBJ2-1
D: TRBD2
length: 15

DNA: TGTGCCAGCACCCCTAGCGGGAGCGAAGAGACCCAGTACTTC
CDR3: CASTPSGSEETQYF
V: TRBV7-9
size: -
J: TRBJ2-5
D: TRBD2
length: 14

DNA: TGTGCCAGCAGCGCCTACGAAAGCCTCACAGATACGCAGTATTTT
CDR3: CASSAYESLTDTQYF
V: TRBV7-9
size: few
J: TRBJ2-3
D: -
length: 15

DNA: TGTGCCAGCAGTTTATTCGGGGAATCCCAGTTCAGTCAGCCCCAGCATTTT
CDR3: CASSLFGESQFSQPQHF
V: TRBV12-3/TRBV12-4
size: -
J: TRBJ1-5
D: -
length: 17

DNA: TGCAGTGCTACCCTTGGGGGGAACACTGAAGCTTTCTTT
CDR3: CSATLGGNTEAFF
V: TRBV20-1
size: -
J: TRBJ1-1
D: -
length: 13

DNA: TGTGCCAGCAGTTTGAGTCAGTCGAACACTGAAGCTTTCTTT
CDR3: CASSLSQSNTEAFF
V: TRBV12-3/TRBV12-4
size: -
J: TRBJ1-1
D: -
length: 14

DNA: TGTGCCAGCAGCTTAGGGGGAAAGAGGTCCAATGAGCAGTTCTTC
CDR3: CASSLGGKRSNEQFF
V: TRBV7-3
size: -
J: TRBJ2-1
D: -
length: 15

DNA: TGCGCCAGCAGCCAAGGTCGGGCAGATACGCAGTATTTT
CDR3: CASSQGRADTQYF
V: TRBV4-3
size: -
J: TRBJ2-3
D: -
length: 13

DNA: TGTGCCAGCAGCAGCGGACACGAGCGGGGCGAGACCCAGTACTTC
CDR3: CASSSGHERGETQYF
V: TRBV7-8
size: -
J: TRBJ2-5
D: TRBD2
length: 15

DNA: TGCAGCGTTGTCGTATCCTTTGCCTACGAGCAGTACTTC
CDR3: CSVVVSFAYEQYF
V: TRBV29-1
size: few
J: TRBJ2-7
D: -
length: 13

DNA: TGTGCCAGCAGCTGGGGAATTCAGAACAATGAGCAGTTCTTC
CDR3: CASSWGIQNNEQFF
V: TRBV7-2
size: few
J: TRBJ2-1
D: -
length: 14

DNA: TGTGCCAGCAGTTACGGGACAGGGTTTAACGAGCAGTACTTC
CDR3: CASSYGTGFNEQYF
V: TRBV6-5
size: few
J: TRBJ2-7
D: TRBD1
length: 14

DNA: TGTGCCAGCACCTCGGACAAGAACTATGGCTACACCTTC
CDR3: CASTSDKNYGYTF
V: TRBV12-3/TRBV12-4
size: -
J: TRBJ1-2
D: -
length: 13

DNA: TGTGCCACCAGCAGAGACACAGCTAATTCCTACGAGCAGTACTTC
CDR3: CATSRDTANSYEQYF
V: TRBV15
size: -
J: TRBJ2-7
D: -
length: 15

DNA: TGTGCCAGCAGTTACCCCGGGGCGAACACTGAAGCTTTCTTT
CDR3: CASSYPGANTEAFF
V: TRBV6-5
size: -
J: TRBJ1-1
D: -
length: 14